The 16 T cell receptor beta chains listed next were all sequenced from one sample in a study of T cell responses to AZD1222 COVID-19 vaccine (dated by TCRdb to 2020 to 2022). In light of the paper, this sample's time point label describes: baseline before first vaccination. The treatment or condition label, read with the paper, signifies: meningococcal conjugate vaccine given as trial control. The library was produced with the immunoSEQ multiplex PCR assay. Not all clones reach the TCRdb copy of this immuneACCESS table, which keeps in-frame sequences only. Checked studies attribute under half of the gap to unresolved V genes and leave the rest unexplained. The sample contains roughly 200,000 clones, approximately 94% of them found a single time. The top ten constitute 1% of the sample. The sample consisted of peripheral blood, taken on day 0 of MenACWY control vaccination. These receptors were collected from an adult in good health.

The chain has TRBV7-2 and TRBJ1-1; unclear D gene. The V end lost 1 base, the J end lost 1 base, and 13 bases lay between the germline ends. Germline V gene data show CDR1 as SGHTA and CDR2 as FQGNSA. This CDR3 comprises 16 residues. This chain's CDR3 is CASSLGSARQNTEAFF. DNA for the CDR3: TGTGCCAGCAGCTTAGGTTCGGCGCGGCAGAACACTGAAGCTTTCTTT.

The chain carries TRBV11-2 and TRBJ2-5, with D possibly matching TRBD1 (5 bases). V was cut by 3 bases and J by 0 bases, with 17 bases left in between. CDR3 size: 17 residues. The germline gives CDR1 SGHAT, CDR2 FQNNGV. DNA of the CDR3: TGTGCCAGCAGCTTTCCGTGGGGCAGAATGTACCAAGAGACCCAGTACTTC. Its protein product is CASSFPWGRMYQETQYF.

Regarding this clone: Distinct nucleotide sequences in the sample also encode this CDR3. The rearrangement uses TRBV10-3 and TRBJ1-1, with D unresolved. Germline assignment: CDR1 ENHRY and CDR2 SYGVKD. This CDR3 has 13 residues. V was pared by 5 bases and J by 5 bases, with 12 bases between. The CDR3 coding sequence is TGTGCCATCAGTCGGGAGGTGGGGACTGAAGCTTTCTTT. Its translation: CAISREVGTEAFF.

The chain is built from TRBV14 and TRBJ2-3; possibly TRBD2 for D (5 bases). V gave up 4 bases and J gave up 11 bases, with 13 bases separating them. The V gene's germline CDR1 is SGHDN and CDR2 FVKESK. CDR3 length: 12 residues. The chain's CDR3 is CASSRSYGVQYF. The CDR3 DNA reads TGTGCCAGCAGCCGGTCTTACGGGGTGCAGTATTTT.

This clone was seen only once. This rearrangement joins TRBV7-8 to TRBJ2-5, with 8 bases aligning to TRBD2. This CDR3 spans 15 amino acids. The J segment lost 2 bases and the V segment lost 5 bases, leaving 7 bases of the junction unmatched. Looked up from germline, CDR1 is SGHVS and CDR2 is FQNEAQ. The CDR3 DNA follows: TGTGCCAGCAGCCGAGCGGGGGCCGATCAAGAGACCCAGTACTTC. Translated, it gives CASSRAGADQETQYF.

CDR3 region: CASTIEGHEQFF. The CDR3 bases are TGTGCCAGTACCATTGAAGGTCATGAGCAGTTCTTC. The V call is TRBV19, the J call TRBJ2-1; no firm D call. The CDR3 sequence is 12 residues long. Between the trimmed V and J ends, which lost 7 bases and 8 bases, there was a span of 12 bases. Germline V gene sequence: CDR1 LNHDA, CDR2 SQIVND (reference sequence).

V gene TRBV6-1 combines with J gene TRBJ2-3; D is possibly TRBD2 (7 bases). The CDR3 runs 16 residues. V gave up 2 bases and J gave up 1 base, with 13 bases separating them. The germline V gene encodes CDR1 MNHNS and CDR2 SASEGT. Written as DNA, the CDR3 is TGTGCCAGCAGTGAAAAGAGGGGGGGTGGCACAGATACGCAGTATTTT. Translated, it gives CASSEKRGGGTDTQYF.

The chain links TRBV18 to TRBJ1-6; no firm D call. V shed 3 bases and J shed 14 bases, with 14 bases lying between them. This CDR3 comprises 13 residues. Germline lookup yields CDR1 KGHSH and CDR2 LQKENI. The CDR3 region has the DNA TGTGCCAGCTCACCCTCTGGCGGCTCAACCCTCCACTTT. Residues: CASSPSGGSTLHF.

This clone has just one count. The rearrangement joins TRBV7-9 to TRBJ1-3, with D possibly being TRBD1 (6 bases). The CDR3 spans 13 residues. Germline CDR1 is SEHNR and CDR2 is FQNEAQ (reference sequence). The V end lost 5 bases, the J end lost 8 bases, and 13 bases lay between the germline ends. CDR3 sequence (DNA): TGTGCCAGCAGCCCCGGGGGGGGCTACACCATATATTTT. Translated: CASSPGGGYTIYF.

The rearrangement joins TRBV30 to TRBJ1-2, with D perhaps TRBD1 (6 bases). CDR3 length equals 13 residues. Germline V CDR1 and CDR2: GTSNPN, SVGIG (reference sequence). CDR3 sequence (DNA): TGTGCTTTGAGCAGGGGCGTTGGCTATGGCTACACCTTC. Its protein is CALSRGVGYGYTF.

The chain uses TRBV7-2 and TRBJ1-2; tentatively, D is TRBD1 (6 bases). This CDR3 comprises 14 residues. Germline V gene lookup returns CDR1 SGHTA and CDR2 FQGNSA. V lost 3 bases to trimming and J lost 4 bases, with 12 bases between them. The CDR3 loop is CASSFGGQSYGYTF. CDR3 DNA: TGTGCCAGCAGCTTCGGGGGGCAAAGCTATGGCTACACCTTC.

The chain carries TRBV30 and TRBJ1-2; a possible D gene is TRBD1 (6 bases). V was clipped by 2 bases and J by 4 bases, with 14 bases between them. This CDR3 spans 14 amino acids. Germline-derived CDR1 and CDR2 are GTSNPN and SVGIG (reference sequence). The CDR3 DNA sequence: TGTGCCTGGAGTTACGGGACAAGGGCCTATGGCTACACCTTC. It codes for CAWSYGTRAYGYTF.

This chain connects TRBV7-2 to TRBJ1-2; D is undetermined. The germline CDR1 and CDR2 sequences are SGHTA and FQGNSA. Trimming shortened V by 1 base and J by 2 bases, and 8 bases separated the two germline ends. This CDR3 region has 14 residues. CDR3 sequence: CASSLESVNYGYTF. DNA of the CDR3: TGTGCCAGCAGCTTAGAGTCAGTCAACTATGGCTACACCTTC.

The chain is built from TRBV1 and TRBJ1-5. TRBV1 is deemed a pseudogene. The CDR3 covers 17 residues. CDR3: CTSPRGREAYSNQPQHF. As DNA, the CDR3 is TGCACCAGCCCCAGGGGGAGGGAAGCCTATAGCAATCAGCCCCAGCATTTT.

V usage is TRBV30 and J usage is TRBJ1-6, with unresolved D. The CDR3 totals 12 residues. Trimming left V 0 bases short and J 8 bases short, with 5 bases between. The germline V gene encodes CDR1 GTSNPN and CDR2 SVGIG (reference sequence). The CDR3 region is CAWSVQYSPLHF. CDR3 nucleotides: TGTGCCTGGAGTGTACAGTATTCACCCCTCCACTTT.

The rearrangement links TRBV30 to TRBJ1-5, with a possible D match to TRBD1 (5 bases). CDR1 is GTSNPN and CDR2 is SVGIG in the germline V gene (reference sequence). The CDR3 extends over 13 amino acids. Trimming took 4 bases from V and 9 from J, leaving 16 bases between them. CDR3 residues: CAWNDRGHWPQHF. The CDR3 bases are TGTGCCTGGAACGACCGCGGACACTGGCCCCAGCATTTT.